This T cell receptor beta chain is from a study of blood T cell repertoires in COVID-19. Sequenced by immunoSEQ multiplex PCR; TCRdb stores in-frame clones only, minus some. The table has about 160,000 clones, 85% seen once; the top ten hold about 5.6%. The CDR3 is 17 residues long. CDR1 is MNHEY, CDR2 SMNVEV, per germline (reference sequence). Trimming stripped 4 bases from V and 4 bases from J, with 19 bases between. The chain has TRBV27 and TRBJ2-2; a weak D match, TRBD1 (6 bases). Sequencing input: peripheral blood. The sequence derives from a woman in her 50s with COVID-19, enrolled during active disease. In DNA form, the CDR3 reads TGTGCCAGCAGTTCCAGGCTGGGGGCGGTCGCCACCGGGGAGCTGTTTTTT. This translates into CASSSRLGAVATGELFF.